These 31 T cell receptor beta chains were sequenced from one sample in a study of T-cell reconstitution after alpha-beta-depleted transplantation in children. The authors prepared the TCRbeta library with unique molecular identifiers. TCRdb redid the calling of the PCR reads with MiXCR, one entry per CDR3 protein. The repertoire has some 440,000 distinct CDR3 sequences, about a sixth of them found once; the top ten carry just under 30%. Here the sequenced sample was PBMCs, mostly from graft donor cells, taken 360 days after TCRalphabeta/CD19-depleted stem cell transplant. These receptors all stem from a boy in the first two years of life who had a stem cell transplant for Wiskott-Aldrich syndrome, so the T cells may come from the graft donor.

A few counts support this clonotype. The chain is built from TRBV7-8 and TRBJ2-2, with 7 bases that match TRBD2. This CDR3 has 18 amino acids. Germline-derived CDR1 and CDR2 are SGHVS and FQNEAQ. Trimming at V came to 5 bases and at J to 3 bases, leaving 15 bases not matched to a gene. CDR3 coding DNA: TGTGCCAGCAGCCTTATACTAGCGAGGAAAGGGGACACCGGGGAGCTGTTTTTT. Amino acid sequence: CASSLILARKGDTGELFF.

For the CDR3, the DNA is TGTGCCAGCAGCTCCCACAGCGGCAATGAGCAGTTCTTC. Translated, it gives CASSSHSGNEQFF. This rearrangement joins TRBV7-9 to TRBJ2-1, with D possibly matching TRBD2 (5 bases). Germline lookup yields CDR1 SEHNR and CDR2 FQNEAQ (reference sequence). This CDR3 has 13 residues. Trimming removed 4 bases at V and 6 bases at J, with 10 bases between.

This chain connects TRBV12-3 or TRBV12-4 to TRBJ1-1; 7 bases are a match to TRBD1. There are 13 residues in the CDR3. V lost 6 bases to trimming and J lost 11 bases; unmatched junction nucleotides: 12. CDR3 DNA: TGTGCCAGCAGGGAGCAGGGGGGCGGAGTGGCTTTCTTT. Protein sequence: CASREQGGGVAFF.

This chain links TRBV29-1 with TRBJ2-7; 9 nucleotides align to TRBD1. The trim removed 4 bases at V and 4 bases at J, leaving 11 bases unmatched. The germline V gene has CDR1 SQVTM and CDR2 ANQGSEA. The CDR3 consists of 15 residues. CDR3 sequence reads: CSVVQTGGVWYEQYF. The CDR3 nucleotides read TGCAGCGTTGTCCAAACAGGGGGCGTCTGGTACGAGCAGTACTTC.

This clonotype was seen more than once but under ten times. The rearrangement joins TRBV5-1 to TRBJ1-1; D not resolved. This CDR3 comprises 14 residues. Germline assignment: CDR1 SGHRS and CDR2 YFSETQ. V lost 4 bases and J lost 1, with 11 bases in between. The CDR3 loop is CASSADGANTEAFF. CDR3 in DNA: TGCGCCAGCAGCGCCGACGGTGCGAACACTGAAGCTTTCTTT.

The rearrangement links TRBV5-1 to TRBJ2-2; no reliable D call. With 8 bases removed from V and 7 bases from J, the gap between germline ends came to 15 bases. Per the germline V gene, CDR1 is SGHRS and CDR2 is YFSETQ. The CDR3 has 13 residues. CDR3 sequence (DNA): TGCGCCAGTCTTGCGGAGCGAGGCGGGGAGCTGTTTTTT. Protein sequence: CASLAERGGELFF.

The genes are TRBV28 and TRBJ2-1; D call uncertain. Germline CDR1 reads MDHEN; CDR2 reads SYDVKM. The CDR3 runs to 16 residues. The V and J ends lost 4 bases and 7 bases respectively, with 20 bases between them. DNA for the CDR3: TGTGCCAGCAGTTCCCGACGGAGAGAAGTTACAAATGAGCAGTTCTTC. Amino acid sequence: CASSSRRREVTNEQFF. The full variable domain, its missing parts supplied by reference TRBV28 and TRBJ2-1, is DVKVTQSSRYLVKRTGEKVFLECVQDMDHENMFWYRQDPGLGLRLIYFSYDVKMKEKGDIPEGYSVSREKKERFSLILESASTNQTSMYLCASSSRRREVTNEQFFGPGTRLTVL.

This clonotype was seen only a few times. The chain carries TRBV12-3 or TRBV12-4 and TRBJ2-3, with no clear D. V gave up 7 bases and J gave up 0 bases, with 8 bases separating them. The CDR3 extends over 13 amino acids. This CDR3 is CASTSASTDTQYF. The CDR3 DNA follows: TGTGCCAGCACCTCTGCCAGCACAGATACGCAGTATTTT.

The chain recombines TRBV4-3 with TRBJ2-7, with D tentatively TRBD1 or TRBD2 (6 bases each). Germline V gene lookup returns CDR1 LGHNA and CDR2 YSLEER. V was trimmed by 0 bases and J by 0 bases, leaving 12 bases between them. CDR3 length: 16 residues. This chain's CDR3 is CASSQDQWGASYEQYF. The CDR3 nucleotides are TGCGCCAGCAGCCAAGATCAATGGGGGGCCTCCTACGAGCAGTACTTC.

The chain combines TRBV5-1 with TRBJ2-7, with a possible D match to TRBD1 (6 bases). CDR3 length: 14 residues. Trimming removed 7 bases at V and 6 bases at J, with 20 bases between. Germline CDR1 SGHRS, CDR2 YFSETQ. The CDR3 nucleotides are TGCGCCAGCTCCATGACAGGCATTCAATTCGAGCAGTACTTC. Translating gives CASSMTGIQFEQYF.

This clonotype has a handful of counts. V is TRBV11-2 and J is TRBJ2-7; TRBD1 agrees at 9 bases. Looked up from germline, CDR1 is SGHAT and CDR2 is FQNNGV. The CDR3 is 16 amino acids. V lost 1 base, J lost 4 bases, and 8 bases stayed unmatched. This CDR3 is CASSLGRYRGRYEQYF. In DNA form, the CDR3 reads TGTGCCAGCAGCTTAGGCAGGTACAGGGGGCGATACGAGCAGTACTTC. Filled out from reference TRBV11-2 and TRBJ2-7, the complete variable domain reads EAGVAQSPRYKIIEKRQSVAFWCNPISGHATLYWYQQILGQGPKLLIQFQNNGVVDDSQLPKDRFSAERLKGVDSTLKIQPAKLEDSAVYLCASSLGRYRGRYEQYFGPGTRLTVT.

This clonotype has a handful of counts. The chain carries TRBV12-2 and TRBJ1-6; the table's TRBD1 call for D was not verified on the DNA. TRBV12-2 is annotated as a pseudogene. The CDR3 consists of 14 residues. The CDR3 here is CASRPGTDNSPLHF. The CDR3 nucleotides read TGTGCAAGTCGCCCCGGGACAGATAATTCACCCCTCCACTTT.

Of note for this clonotype: A read error may account for a junction end that differs from germline. The V and J genes are TRBV7-6 and TRBJ2-7, with 9 bases lining up with TRBD1. In germline, CDR1 is SGHVS, CDR2 FNYEAQ. The CDR3 is 14 amino acids. The CDR3 loop reads CASSLGQGSYDQYF. The CDR3 DNA reads as TGTGCCAGCAGCTTGGGACAGGGATCCTACGACCAGTACTTC.

This clonotype turned up a few times. CDR3 in amino acids: CSAIDRDTEAFF. CDR3 bases: TGCAGCGCCATTGACAGGGACACTGAAGCTTTCTTT. This chain connects TRBV29-1 to TRBJ1-1; the match to TRBD1 covers 7 bases. CDR1 is SQVTM and CDR2 is ANQGSEA in the germline V gene. The length of the CDR3 is 12 residues. J lost 3 bases, V lost 7 bases, and 5 bases had no gene match.

This clonotype has more than one count but fewer than ten. V usage is TRBV6-6 and J usage is TRBJ2-7; TRBD1 might be the D (6 bases). The CDR3 runs to 13 residues. V shed 0 bases and J shed 12 bases, with 15 bases lying between them. In germline, CDR1 is MNHNY, CDR2 SVGAGI (reference sequence). The CDR3 loop is CASSYSTGTSLYF. The CDR3 DNA reads TGTGCCAGCAGTTACTCCACAGGGACAAGCCTGTACTTC.

The rearrangement joins TRBV5-1 to TRBJ1-1, with D perhaps matching TRBD1 (6 bases). Germline CDR1 and CDR2: SGHRS and YFSETQ. This CDR3 is built from 15 residues. Between the trimmed V and J ends, which lost 2 bases and 3 bases, there was a span of 14 bases. CDR3 sequence reads: CASSFTGRWDTEAFF. CDR3 sequence (DNA): TGCGCCAGCAGCTTCACAGGGAGATGGGACACTGAAGCTTTCTTT.

The chain uses TRBV20-1 and TRBJ2-1; D ambiguous. The CDR3 length is 16 residues. The V and J ends lost 0 bases and 0 bases respectively, with 12 bases between them. Germline CDR1 and CDR2: DFQATT and SNEGSKA (reference sequence). The CDR3 nucleotides read TGCAGTGCTAGAGAAGTCTACACAAGCTCCTACAATGAGCAGTTCTTC. Its translation: CSAREVYTSSYNEQFF.

This chain connects TRBV6-2 or TRBV6-3 to TRBJ2-5; maybe TRBD2 (5 bases). The CDR3 has 15 residues. Germline lookup yields CDR1 MNHEY and CDR2 SVGEGT. The ends were cut back, 6 bases at V and 6 bases at J, with 20 bases in the middle. The CDR3 DNA follows: TGTGCCAGCAGCCCCTGGATCCAGGACGGGAAGACCCAGTACTTC. This translates into CASSPWIQDGKTQYF.

The chain is built from TRBV5-6 and TRBJ2-3, with 8 bases lining up with TRBD1. The CDR3 sequence is 15 residues long. The germline gives CDR1 SGHDT, CDR2 YYEEEE. Unmatched junction bases numbered 3, after V lost 0 bases and J lost 3 bases. In DNA, the CDR3 is TGTGCCAGCAGCTTGGAGGACAGGGAAACAGATACGCAGTATTTT. Translated, it gives CASSLEDRETDTQYF.

The genes are TRBV25-1 and TRBJ2-7, with a possible D match to TRBD2 (6 bases). CDR3 length: 15 residues. V was pared by 2 bases and J by 3 bases, with 14 bases between. Germline assignment: CDR1 MGHDK and CDR2 SYGVNS. DNA for the CDR3: TGTGCCAGCAGTGAAACGGGGGACCTTGTCTACGAGCAGTACTTC. It specifies CASSETGDLVYEQYF.

Only a few counts were recorded for this clonotype. The chain carries TRBV15 and TRBJ2-3; D not resolved. CDR1 is LNHNV and CDR2 is YYDKDF in the germline V gene (reference sequence). The CDR3 runs to 14 residues. Trimming shortened V by 8 bases and J by 3 bases, and 15 bases separated the two germline ends. CDR3 nucleotide sequence: TGTGCCACCCGCACGGAACTTTGGACAGATACGCAGTATTTT. As protein: CATRTELWTDTQYF.

As to this clonotype: Being one base from a much bigger clone, this may be a read error. The chain couples TRBV20-1 to TRBJ1-4, with D uncertain. Trimming removed 4 bases at V and 6 bases at J, with 9 bases between. The CDR3 extends over 12 amino acids. Germline-derived CDR1 and CDR2 are DFQATT and SNEGSKA (reference sequence). DNA for the CDR3: TGCAGTGCTATGGGGAGTGATGAAAAACTGTTTTTT. Translating gives CSAMGSDEKLFF.

This clonotype was picked up a small number of times. This chain joins TRBV29-1 and TRBJ2-5; a possible D gene is TRBD1 (7 bases). This CDR3 comprises 12 residues. Germline CDR1 reads SQVTM; CDR2 reads ANQGSEA. V lost 3 bases and J 4 bases, leaving 9 bases between the germline ends. Here the CDR3 reads CSVEEGAETQYF. The CDR3 coding sequence is TGCAGCGTTGAGGAGGGGGCAGAGACCCAGTACTTC. The whole variable domain, filled in from reference TRBV29-1 and TRBJ2-5, reads SAVISQKPSRDICQRGTSLTIQCQVDSQVTMMFWYRQQPGQSLTLIATANQGSEATYESGFVIDKFPISRPNLTFSTLTVSNMSPEDSSIYLCSVEEGAETQYFGPGTRLLVL.

This clonotype came up a few times. V is TRBV20-1 and J is TRBJ2-1; D is unclear. The CDR3 length is 11 residues. Germline lookup yields CDR1 DFQATT and CDR2 SNEGSKA (reference sequence). V was cut by 6 bases and J by 5 bases, with 8 bases left in between. In nucleotides, the CDR3 is TGCAGTGCGGGTCAACACAATGAGCAGTTCTTC. It is translated as CSAGQHNEQFF.

This chain links TRBV20-1 with TRBJ1-1; D call uncertain. Germline V gene sequence: CDR1 DFQATT, CDR2 SNEGSKA (reference sequence). CDR3 size: 12 residues. The V and J ends lost 0 bases and 8 bases respectively, with 10 bases between them. CDR3 sequence (DNA): TGCAGTGCTAGAGATTGGTGGCAGGAAGCTTTCTTT. Translation: CSARDWWQEAFF.

The chain is built from TRBV7-6 and TRBJ2-1; 12 bases are a match to TRBD2. V lost 2 bases to trimming and J lost 1 base; unmatched junction nucleotides: 9. The germline V gene encodes CDR1 SGHVS and CDR2 FNYEAQ. This CDR3 has 19 amino acids. As DNA, the CDR3 is TGTGCCAGCAGCTTAAGTGCACTAGCGGGAGGCAGGTCCTACAATGAGCAGTTCTTC. Its protein is CASSLSALAGGRSYNEQFF. Drawing the rest from reference TRBV7-6 and TRBJ2-1, the complete variable domain is GAGVSQSPRYKVTKRGQDVALRCDPISGHVSLYWYRQALGQGPEFLTYFNYEAQQDKSGLPNDRFSAERPEGSISTLTIQRTEQRDSAMYRCASSLSALAGGRSYNEQFFGPGTRLTVL.

This clonotype was seen only a few times. The rearrangement joins TRBV10-3 to TRBJ2-3; 7 positions agree with TRBD1. Germline loops: CDR1 ENHRY, CDR2 SYGVKD. V shed 4 bases and J 2 bases; nucleotides not matched to a gene: 6. The CDR3 loop spans 15 amino acids. The CDR3 loop is CAISAGTAFTDTQYF. The DNA of the CDR3 is TGTGCCATCAGTGCCGGGACAGCCTTCACAGATACGCAGTATTTT.

The CDR3 reads CSVEDPFVQYF. CDR3 sequence (DNA): TGCAGCGTTGAAGATCCATTTGTCCAGTACTTC. The rearrangement links TRBV29-1 to TRBJ2-5; D call uncertain. Germline values: CDR1 SQVTM, CDR2 ANQGSEA. There are 11 residues in the CDR3. V was pared by 0 bases and J by 10 bases, with 9 bases between.

The chain employs TRBV29-1 and TRBJ2-3; tentatively, D is TRBD1 (5 bases). CDR1 is SQVTM and CDR2 is ANQGSEA in the germline V gene. The CDR3 has 12 residues. Trimming took 4 bases from V and 4 from J, leaving 9 bases between them. The DNA of the CDR3 is TGCAGCGTTGGCAGGGTGGCAGATACGCAGTATTTT. This sequence encodes CSVGRVADTQYF.

This clonotype has a handful of counts. The chain links TRBV11-2 to TRBJ2-1; no clear D. This CDR3 is built from 14 residues. Deletions cut 3 bases from V and 8 bases from J, with 14 bases between. CDR1 is SGHAT and CDR2 is FQNNGV in the germline V gene. CDR3: CASSFYHRRDEQFF. CDR3 DNA: TGTGCCAGCAGCTTTTATCATCGAAGGGATGAGCAGTTCTTC.

This clonotype appeared a few times. The V gene is TRBV12-3 or TRBV12-4, the J gene TRBJ1-1; no definite D call. This CDR3 is 12 amino acids long. V lost 2 bases and J lost 2, with 3 bases in between. The CDR3 bases are TGTGCCAGCAGTTTATTTAACACTGAAGCTTTCTTT. Translated, it gives CASSLFNTEAFF.